A single sample is the source of the 19 T cell receptor beta chains below, sequenced in a study of T-cell memory formation after mild COVID-19. TCRdb ran MiXCR on the 5' RACE reads and lists one entry per CDR3 protein. The data show 410,000 or so distinct CDR3 sequences, with about 22% seen just once and around 13% held by the top ten. Sequencing was carried out using PBMCs or a T cell subset sorted from them (not recorded which). Receptors originate from an adult woman who had mild COVID-19 (a few samples of this study predate the infection). Cell type and time point are not known.

This rearrangement joins TRBV5-1 to TRBJ2-1; 8 positions agree with TRBD1. The CDR3 has 16 amino acids. Looked up from germline, CDR1 is SGHRS and CDR2 is YFSETQ. The V segment lost 4 bases and the J segment 7 bases; nucleotides outside the gene matches: 13. As DNA, the CDR3 is TGCGCCAGCAGCCGGACAGGGTCAGGAACTACAAATGAGCAGTTCTTC. Its protein is CASSRTGSGTTNEQFF.

The chain is built from TRBV3-2 and TRBJ2-7; no DNA check was done on the table's D call, TRBD2. TRBV3-2 is classified as a pseudogene. The CDR3 has 16 amino acids. The CDR3: CASSQKRALKSYEQYF. The CDR3 bases are TGTGCCAGCAGCCAAAAACGGGCCTTAAAATCATACGAGCAGTACTTC.

This clonotype was picked up a small number of times. The chain carries TRBV5-1 and TRBJ1-2, with D possibly matching TRBD1 (5 bases). This CDR3 spans 14 amino acids. V lost 3 bases, J lost 3 bases, and 12 bases lay in between. Germline CDR1 reads SGHRS; CDR2 reads YFSETQ. CDR3 in amino acids: CASSYLGEDYGYTF. CDR3 nucleotides: TGCGCCAGCAGCTACCTAGGGGAGGACTATGGCTACACCTTC.

This clonotype has a handful of counts. The rearrangement uses TRBV11-2 and TRBJ2-1; 10 bases match TRBD1. In germline, CDR1 is SGHAT, CDR2 FQNNGV. There are 17 residues in the CDR3. V was pared by 2 bases and J by 4 bases, with 8 bases of the junction left unmatched. The CDR3 DNA follows: TGTGCCAGCAGCTTAACTCCGGGACAGGGGACTTACAATGAGCAGTTCTTC. Translation: CASSLTPGQGTYNEQFF.

V usage is TRBV3-1 and J usage is TRBJ2-2; TRBD1 might be the D (7 bases). The CDR3 is 14 amino acids. Germline V CDR1 and CDR2: LGHDT, YNNKEL (reference sequence). Trimming stripped 11 bases from V and 6 bases from J, with 19 bases between. In DNA form, the CDR3 reads TGTGCCTCCTGCAAGGAGGGGGCTTCCGGGGAGCTGTTTTTT. As protein: CASCKEGASGELFF.

V and J are TRBV20-1 and TRBJ2-7; D is perhaps TRBD1 or TRBD2 (5 bases each). The CDR3 runs 14 residues. V dropped 0 bases and J dropped 5 bases, with 14 bases sitting between them. CDR1 and CDR2 (germline): DFQATT, SNEGSKA (reference sequence). The CDR3 region is CSARDPGRGDEQYF. The CDR3 nucleotides are TGCAGTGCTAGAGATCCCGGGCGAGGGGACGAGCAGTACTTC.

The chain joins TRBV5-5 to TRBJ1-2, with a weak D call TRBD1 (5 bases). Trimming took 3 bases from V and 0 from J, leaving 18 bases between them. Germline V CDR1 and CDR2: SGHKS, YYEKEE (reference sequence). The CDR3 is 17 residues long. CDR3 sequence: CASSSLRGEATNYGYTF. The CDR3 DNA follows: TGTGCCAGCAGCTCGCTGCGGGGGGAAGCGACTAACTATGGCTACACCTTC. Combining the CDR3 with reference TRBV5-5 and TRBJ1-2 gives the whole variable domain DAGVTQSPTHLIKTRGQQVTLRCSPISGHKSVSWYQQVLGQGPQFIFQYYEKEERGRGNFPDRFSARQFPNYSSELNVNALLLGDSALYLCASSSLRGEATNYGYTFGSGTRLTVV.

This clonotype has more than one count but fewer than ten. The chain joins TRBV5-1 to TRBJ2-7; TRBD1 aligns across 7 bases. Germline assignment: CDR1 SGHRS and CDR2 YFSETQ. The CDR3 loop spans 16 amino acids. V gave up 6 bases and J gave up 0 bases; unmatched junction bases: 12. In DNA, the CDR3 is TGCGCCAGCACCCTGACCGGGACAGTGGACTCCTACGAGCAGTACTTC. Its translation is CASTLTGTVDSYEQYF.

The V call is TRBV12-3 or TRBV12-4, the J call TRBJ2-5; 7 bases align to TRBD1. This CDR3 has 15 amino acids. Trimming took 5 bases from V and 5 from J; bases not matched to a gene: 11. CDR3 nucleotide sequence: TGTGCCAGCAGTCGTACCACTGACAGGGCGGAGACCCAGTACTTC. Its translation is CASSRTTDRAETQYF.

This clonotype was detected a few times. The chain has TRBV20-1 and TRBJ1-5; unclear D gene. V gave up 0 bases and J gave up 2 bases, with 5 bases separating them. The CDR3 length is 13 residues. From germline, CDR1 is DFQATT and CDR2 SNEGSKA (reference sequence). The CDR3 sequence is CSAREGGNQPQHF. CDR3 coding DNA: TGCAGTGCTAGAGAAGGAGGCAATCAGCCCCAGCATTTT.

V and J are TRBV11-2 and TRBJ2-4, with 7 bases matching TRBD2. Per the germline V gene, CDR1 is SGHAT and CDR2 is FQNNGV. With 3 bases clipped from V and 3 bases from J, the junction kept 5 bases outside the gene matches. The CDR3 extends over 15 amino acids. The CDR3 region is CASSFSWGGKNIQYF. The CDR3 DNA is TGTGCCAGCAGCTTCTCGTGGGGGGGCAAAAACATTCAGTACTTC.

This chain joins TRBV2 and TRBJ1-4, with D tentatively TRBD1 (6 bases). This CDR3 is built from 13 residues. CDR1 is SNHLY, CDR2 FYNNEI, per germline. Trimming took off 7 bases at V and 7 bases at J, with 13 bases between the two ends. Here the CDR3 reads CASTEGGSEKLFF. Here the CDR3 DNA reads TGTGCCAGCACCGAGGGGGGGAGTGAAAAACTGTTTTTT. Full variable domain (rest looked up from reference TRBV2 and TRBJ1-4): EPEVTQTPSHQVTQMGQEVILRCVPISNHLYFYWYRQILGQKVEFLVSFYNNEISEKSEIFDDQFSVERPDGSNFTLKIRSTKLEDSAMYFCASTEGGSEKLFFGSGTQLSVL.

Turning to this clonotype: The junction and the germline gene differ at one end; a read error may be behind it. The J gene is TRBJ1-2, the V gene TRBV9; the match to TRBD1 covers 7 bases. The CDR3 has 15 amino acids. The V gene's germline CDR1 is SGDLS and CDR2 YYNGEE. The CDR3 loop is CASSGRDREGYGDTF. The DNA for the CDR3 is TGTGCCAGCAGCGGACGAGACAGGGAAGGTTATGGCGACACCTTC.

This clonotype was seen a few times. This sequence joins TRBV15 and TRBJ1-2; no definite D call. The V end lost 1 base, the J end lost 8 bases, and 17 bases lay between the germline ends. Germline V gene sequence: CDR1 LNHNV, CDR2 YYDKDF (reference sequence). The CDR3 loop spans 15 amino acids. CDR3 loop: CATSRGEVGPLGYTF. The CDR3 DNA sequence: TGTGCCACCAGCAGAGGAGAGGTTGGGCCCCTCGGCTACACCTTC.

This clonotype was observed a handful of times. This chain uses TRBV11-2 with TRBJ1-1, with 8 bases matching TRBD1. This CDR3 has 15 amino acids. V lost 5 bases to trimming and J lost 5 bases; unmatched junction nucleotides: 10. Looked up from germline, CDR1 is SGHAT and CDR2 is FQNNGV. The CDR3 nucleotides read TGTGCCAGCAGCCCGAGACAGGGGATTCGGACTGAAGCTTTCTTT. Amino acids: CASSPRQGIRTEAFF.

CDR3 DNA: TGTGCCAGCAGCCCTGAGGTACGCGGGCACATGTCCTACGAGCAGTACTTC. This encodes CASSPEVRGHMSYEQYF. The chain uses TRBV7-9 and TRBJ2-7, with D possibly TRBD2 on 5 matching bases. The germline V gene has CDR1 SEHNR and CDR2 FQNEAQ (reference sequence). The V end lost 5 bases, the J end lost 1 base, and 21 bases lay between the germline ends. There are 17 residues in the CDR3.

This clonotype was recorded a few times. The rearrangement uses TRBV5-6 and TRBJ2-2, with D hard to call. CDR1 is SGHDT, CDR2 YYEEEE, per germline. This CDR3 region has 14 residues. Trimming pared 0 bases from V and 2 bases from J, leaving 5 bases between. CDR3 nucleotide sequence: TGTGCCAGCAGCTTGGACAGAAACACCGGGGAGCTGTTTTTT. It encodes CASSLDRNTGELFF.

The sample holds a few counts of this clonotype. The chain combines TRBV19 with TRBJ1-6, with TRBD1 as a possible D gene (5 bases). CDR3 length equals 15 residues. From germline, CDR1 is LNHDA and CDR2 SQIVND (reference sequence). Between the trimmed V and J ends, which lost 2 bases and 5 bases, there was a span of 10 bases. The chain's CDR3 is CASSISKGHNSPLHF. As DNA, the CDR3 is TGTGCCAGTAGTATATCGAAGGGGCATAATTCACCCCTCCACTTT.

This chain links TRBV12-3 or TRBV12-4 with TRBJ2-5, with D possibly matching TRBD1 (6 bases). Trimming removed 8 bases at V and 10 bases at J, with 14 bases between. This CDR3 spans 11 amino acids. In nucleotides, the CDR3 is TGTGCCAGCGGACAGAGCAGGGTCCAGTACTTC. Amino acid sequence: CASGQSRVQYF.